This T cell receptor beta chain was sequenced during a study of blood T cell repertoires in COVID-19. Losses at the gene ends were 2 bases for V and 2 bases for J; bases not matched to a gene: 7. CDR1 and CDR2 (germline): KGHSH, LQKENI. The length of the CDR3 is 19 residues. As processed by the authors: Researchers report that nucleated cell counts were estimated from reference gene primer amplification. The assay was immunoSEQ multiplex PCR, and TCRdb's table has in-frame clones only and misses some. From that table come the V and J calls and clone size; the DNA was used to work out D and trimming. The sample lists 400,000 or so clones, around 90% occurring once.

Sequencing was done on a sample of peripheral blood. The clonotype was recovered from a man younger than 35 with COVID-19, enrolled during active disease. The chain uses TRBV18 and TRBJ2-6, with 12 positions matching TRBD1. CDR3 coding DNA: TGTGCCAGCTCACCAAGAAGGGGACAGGGGGCGGCTGGGGCCAACGTCCTGACTTTC. It specifies CASSPRRGQGAAGANVLTF.